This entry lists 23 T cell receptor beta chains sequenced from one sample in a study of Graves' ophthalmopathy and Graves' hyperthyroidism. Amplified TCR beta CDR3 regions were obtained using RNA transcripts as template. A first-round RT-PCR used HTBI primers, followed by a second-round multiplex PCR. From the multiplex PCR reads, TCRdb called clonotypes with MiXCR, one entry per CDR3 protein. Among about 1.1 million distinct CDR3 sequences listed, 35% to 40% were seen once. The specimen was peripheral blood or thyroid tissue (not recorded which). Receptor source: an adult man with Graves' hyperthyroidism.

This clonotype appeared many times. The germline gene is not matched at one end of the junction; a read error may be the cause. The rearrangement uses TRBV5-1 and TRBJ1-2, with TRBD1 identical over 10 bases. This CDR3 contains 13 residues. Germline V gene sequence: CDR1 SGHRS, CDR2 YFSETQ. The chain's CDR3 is CASSLDRGHGYTF. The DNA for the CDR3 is TGTGCCAGCAGCTTAGACAGGGGGCATGGCTACACCTTC.

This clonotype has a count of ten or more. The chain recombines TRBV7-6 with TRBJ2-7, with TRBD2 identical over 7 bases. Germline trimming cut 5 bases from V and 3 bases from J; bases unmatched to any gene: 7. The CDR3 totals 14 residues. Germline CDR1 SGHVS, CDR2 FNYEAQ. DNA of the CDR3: TGTGCCAGCAGCCCCTCCGGGGGGAACTACGAGCAGTACTTC. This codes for CASSPSGGNYEQYF. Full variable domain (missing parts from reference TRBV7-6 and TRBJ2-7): GAGVSQSPRYKVTKRGQDVALRCDPISGHVSLYWYRQALGQGPEFLTYFNYEAQQDKSGLPNDRFSAERPEGSISTLTIQRTEQRDSAMYRCASSPSGGNYEQYFGPGTRLTVT.

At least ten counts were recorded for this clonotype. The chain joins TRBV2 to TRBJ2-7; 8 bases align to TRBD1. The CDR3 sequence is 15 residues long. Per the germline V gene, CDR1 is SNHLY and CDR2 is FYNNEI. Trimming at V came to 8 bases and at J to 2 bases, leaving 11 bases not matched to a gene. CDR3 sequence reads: CASAGRGQDTYEQYF. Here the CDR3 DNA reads TGTGCCAGCGCAGGACGGGGACAGGATACCTACGAGCAGTACTTC.

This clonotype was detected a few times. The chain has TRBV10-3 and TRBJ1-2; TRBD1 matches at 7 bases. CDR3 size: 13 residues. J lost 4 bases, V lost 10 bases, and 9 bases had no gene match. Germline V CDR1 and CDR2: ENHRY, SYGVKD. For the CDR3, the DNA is TGTGCCAGCACTGTGGGACAGCCCTATGGCTACACCTTC. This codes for CASTVGQPYGYTF.

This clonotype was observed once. The CDR3 spells CSAGTSGKTSTDTQYF. CDR3 bases: TGCAGTGCGGGGACTAGCGGGAAGACTAGCACAGATACGCAGTATTTT. The gene calls are TRBV20-1 and TRBJ2-3; 13 bases agree with TRBD2. The CDR3 is 16 amino acids. The J segment lost 0 bases and the V segment lost 6 bases, leaving 6 bases of the junction unmatched. Germline V gives CDR1 DFQATT, CDR2 SNEGSKA (reference sequence).

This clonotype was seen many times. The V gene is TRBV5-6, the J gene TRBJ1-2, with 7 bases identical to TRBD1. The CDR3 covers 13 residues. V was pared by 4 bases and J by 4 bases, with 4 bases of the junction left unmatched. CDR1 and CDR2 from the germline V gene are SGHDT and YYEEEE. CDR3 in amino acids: CASSTGQAYGYTF. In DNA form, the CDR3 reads TGTGCCAGCAGCACCGGACAGGCCTATGGCTACACCTTC.

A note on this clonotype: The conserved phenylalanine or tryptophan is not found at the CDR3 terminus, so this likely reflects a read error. The CDR3: CSAGAGGRETQYL. Written as DNA, the CDR3 is TGCAGTGCCGGAGCGGGAGGGAGGGAGACCCAGTACCTC. V usage is TRBV20-1 and J usage is TRBJ2-5, with 10 nucleotides matching TRBD2. The CDR3 covers 13 residues. CDR1 and CDR2 (germline): DFQATT, SNEGSKA (reference sequence). V dropped 6 bases and J dropped 5; count of bases not matched to a gene: 6.

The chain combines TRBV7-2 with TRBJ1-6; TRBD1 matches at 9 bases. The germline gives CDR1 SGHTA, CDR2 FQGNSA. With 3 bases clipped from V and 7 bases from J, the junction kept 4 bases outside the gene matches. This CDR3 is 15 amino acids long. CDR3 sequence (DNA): TGTGCCAGCAGCTTGACAGGGGGTCGCAATTCACCCCTCCACTTT. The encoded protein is CASSLTGGRNSPLHF.

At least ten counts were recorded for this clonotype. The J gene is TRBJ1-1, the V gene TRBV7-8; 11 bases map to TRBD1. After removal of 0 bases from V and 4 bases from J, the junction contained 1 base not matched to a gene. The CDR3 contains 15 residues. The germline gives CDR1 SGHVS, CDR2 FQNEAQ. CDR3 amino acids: CASSLAGTGGTEAFF. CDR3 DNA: TGTGCCAGCAGCTTAGCGGGGACAGGGGGCACTGAAGCTTTCTTT. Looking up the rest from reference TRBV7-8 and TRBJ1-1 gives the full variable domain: GAGVSQSPRYKVAKRGQDVALRCDPISGHVSLFWYQQALGQGPEFLTYFQNEAQLDKSGLPSDRFFAERPEGSVSTLKIQRTQQEDSAVYLCASSLAGTGGTEAFFGQGTRLTVV.

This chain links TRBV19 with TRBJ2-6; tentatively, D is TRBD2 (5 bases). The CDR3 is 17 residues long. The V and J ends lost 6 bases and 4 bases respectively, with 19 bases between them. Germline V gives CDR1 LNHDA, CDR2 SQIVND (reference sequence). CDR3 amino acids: CASRRKRINTGANVLTF. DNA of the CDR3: TGTGCCAGTAGGCGAAAGCGGATTAACACCGGGGCCAACGTCCTGACTTTC.

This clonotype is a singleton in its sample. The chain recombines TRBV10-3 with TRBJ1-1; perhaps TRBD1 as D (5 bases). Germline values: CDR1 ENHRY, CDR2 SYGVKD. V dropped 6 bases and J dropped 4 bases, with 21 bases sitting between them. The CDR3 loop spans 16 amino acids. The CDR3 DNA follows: TGTGCCATCAGCGGGGGGGAAGGGGCAATGAGCACTGAAGCTTTCTTT. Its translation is CAISGGEGAMSTEAFF.

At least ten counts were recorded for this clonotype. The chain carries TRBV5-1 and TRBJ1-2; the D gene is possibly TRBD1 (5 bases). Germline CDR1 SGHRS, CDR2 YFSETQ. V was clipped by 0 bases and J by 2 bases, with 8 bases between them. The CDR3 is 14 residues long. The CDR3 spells CASSLGQSNYGYTF. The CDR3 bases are TGCGCCAGCAGCTTGGGACAGTCGAACTATGGCTACACCTTC.

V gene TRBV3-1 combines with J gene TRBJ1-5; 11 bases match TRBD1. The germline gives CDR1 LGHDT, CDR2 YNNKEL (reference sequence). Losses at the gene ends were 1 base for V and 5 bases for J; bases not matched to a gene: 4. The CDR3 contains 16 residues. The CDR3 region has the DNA TGTGCCAGCAGCCAAGCCGGGACAGGGGGGGATCAGCCCCAGCATTTT. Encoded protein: CASSQAGTGGDQPQHF. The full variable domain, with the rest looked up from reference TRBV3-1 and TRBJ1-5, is DTAVSQTPKYLVTQMGNDKSIKCEQNLGHDTMYWYKQDSKKFLKIMFSYNNKELIINETVPNRFSPKSPDKAHLNLHINSLELGDSAVYFCASSQAGTGGDQPQHFGDGTRLSIL.

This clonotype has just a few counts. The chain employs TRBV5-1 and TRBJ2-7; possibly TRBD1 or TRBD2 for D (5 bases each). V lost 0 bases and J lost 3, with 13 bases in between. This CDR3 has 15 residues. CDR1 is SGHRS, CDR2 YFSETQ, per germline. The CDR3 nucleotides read TGCGCCAGCAGCTTGGCTGGGGGAGCTTTCTACGAGCAGTACTTC. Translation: CASSLAGGAFYEQYF.

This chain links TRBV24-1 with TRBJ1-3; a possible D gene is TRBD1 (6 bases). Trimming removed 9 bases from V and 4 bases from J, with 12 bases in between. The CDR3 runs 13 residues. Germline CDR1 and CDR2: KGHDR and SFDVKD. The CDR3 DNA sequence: TGTGCCACCCAGGACAGCGTCGGAAACACCATATATTTT. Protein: CATQDSVGNTIYF.

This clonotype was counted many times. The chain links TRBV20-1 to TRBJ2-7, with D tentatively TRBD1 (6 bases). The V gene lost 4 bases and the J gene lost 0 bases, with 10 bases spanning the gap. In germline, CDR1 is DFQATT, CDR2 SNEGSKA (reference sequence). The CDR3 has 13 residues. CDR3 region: CSATQQGSYEQYF. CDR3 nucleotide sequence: TGCAGTGCTACACAACAGGGCTCCTACGAGCAGTACTTC.

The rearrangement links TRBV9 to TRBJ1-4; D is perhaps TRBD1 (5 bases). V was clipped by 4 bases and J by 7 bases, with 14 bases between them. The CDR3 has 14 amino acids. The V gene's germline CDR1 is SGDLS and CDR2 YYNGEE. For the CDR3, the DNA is TGTGCCAGCAGCCTGGGGCAGGCGGGTGAAAAACTGTTTTTT. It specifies CASSLGQAGEKLFF.

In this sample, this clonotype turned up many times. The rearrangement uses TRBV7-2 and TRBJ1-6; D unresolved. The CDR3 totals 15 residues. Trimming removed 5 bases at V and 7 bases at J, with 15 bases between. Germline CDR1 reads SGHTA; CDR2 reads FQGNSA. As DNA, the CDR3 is TGTGCCAGCAGCGTCGAACAATTTGGGAATTCACCCCTCCACTTT. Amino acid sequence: CASSVEQFGNSPLHF. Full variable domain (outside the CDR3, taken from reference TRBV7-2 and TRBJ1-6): GAGVSQSPSNKVTEKGKDVELRCDPISGHTALYWYRQSLGQGLEFLIYFQGNSAPDKSGLPSDRFSAERTGGSVSTLTIQRTQQEDSAVYLCASSVEQFGNSPLHFGNGTRLTVT.

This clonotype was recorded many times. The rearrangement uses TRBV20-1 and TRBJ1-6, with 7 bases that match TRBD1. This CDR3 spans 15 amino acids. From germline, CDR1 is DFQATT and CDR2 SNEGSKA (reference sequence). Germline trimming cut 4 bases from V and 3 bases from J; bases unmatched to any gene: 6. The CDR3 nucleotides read TGCAGTGCTACCGCCGGGACAGACTATAATTCACCCCTCCACTTT. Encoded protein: CSATAGTDYNSPLHF.

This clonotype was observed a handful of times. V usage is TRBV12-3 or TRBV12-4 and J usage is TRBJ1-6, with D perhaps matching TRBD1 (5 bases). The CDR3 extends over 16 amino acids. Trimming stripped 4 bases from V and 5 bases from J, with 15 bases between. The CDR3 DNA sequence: TGTGCCAGCAGTTCGCACCAAGGGGCTAATAATTCACCCCTCCACTTT. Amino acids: CASSSHQGANNSPLHF.

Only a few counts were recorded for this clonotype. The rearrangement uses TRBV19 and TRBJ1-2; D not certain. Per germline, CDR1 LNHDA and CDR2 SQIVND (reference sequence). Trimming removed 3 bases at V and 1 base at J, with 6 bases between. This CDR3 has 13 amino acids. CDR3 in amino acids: CASSISDNYGYTF. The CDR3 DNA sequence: TGTGCCAGTAGTATTTCAGATAACTATGGCTACACCTTC.

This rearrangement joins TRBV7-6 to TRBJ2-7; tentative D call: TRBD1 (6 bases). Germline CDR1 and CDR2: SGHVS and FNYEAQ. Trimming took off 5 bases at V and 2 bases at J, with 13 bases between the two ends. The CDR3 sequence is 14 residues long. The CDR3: CASSVGWDTYEQYF. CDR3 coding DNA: TGTGCCAGCAGCGTTGGATGGGACACCTACGAGCAGTACTTC.

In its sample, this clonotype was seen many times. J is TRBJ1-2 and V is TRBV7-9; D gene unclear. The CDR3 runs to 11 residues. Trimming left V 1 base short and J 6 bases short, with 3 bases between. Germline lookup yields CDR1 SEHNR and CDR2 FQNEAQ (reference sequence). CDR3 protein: CASSLDHGYTF. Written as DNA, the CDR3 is TGTGCCAGCAGCTTAGATCATGGCTACACCTTC.